The count of the clone carrying this TCR beta chain is one. TCRdb's copy holds only in-frame clones and misses some; the assay was immunoSEQ multiplex PCR. The sample has 170,000 or so clones; more than 85% are singletons. The data belong to a study of blood T cell repertoires in COVID-19. Study context: PBMCs, B-cell-depleted T cells, or T cells provided the cDNA or gDNA that made up the material.

The V gene lost 2 bases and the J gene lost 6 bases, with 9 bases spanning the gap. The length of the CDR3 is 13 residues. Germline values: CDR1 MNHEY, CDR2 SMNVEV (reference sequence). The sample was peripheral blood. The TCR originated in a man aged 35-49 years with active or convalescent COVID-19. The rearrangement uses TRBV27 and TRBJ2-3; unclear D gene. In DNA, the CDR3 is TGTGCCAGCAGTTTAAAAAGTGAGGATACGCAGTATTTT. Translation: CASSLKSEDTQYF.